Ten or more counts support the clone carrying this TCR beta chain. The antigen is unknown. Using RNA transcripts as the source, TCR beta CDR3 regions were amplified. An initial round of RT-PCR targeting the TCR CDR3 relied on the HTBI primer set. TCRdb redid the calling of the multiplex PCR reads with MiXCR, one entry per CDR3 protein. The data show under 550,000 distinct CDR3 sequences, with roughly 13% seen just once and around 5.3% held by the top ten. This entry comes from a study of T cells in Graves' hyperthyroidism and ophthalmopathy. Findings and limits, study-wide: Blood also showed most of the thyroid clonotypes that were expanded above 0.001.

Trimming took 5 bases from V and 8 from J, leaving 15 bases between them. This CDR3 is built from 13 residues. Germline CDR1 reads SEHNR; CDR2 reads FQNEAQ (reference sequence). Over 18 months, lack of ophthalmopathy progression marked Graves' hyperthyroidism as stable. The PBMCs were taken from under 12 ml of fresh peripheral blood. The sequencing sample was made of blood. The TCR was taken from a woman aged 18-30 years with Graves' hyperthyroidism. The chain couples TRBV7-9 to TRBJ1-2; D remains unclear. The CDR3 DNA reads TGTGCCAGCAGCCCCCCTTCGAAGGGAGGCTACACCTTC. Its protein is CASSPPSKGGYTF.